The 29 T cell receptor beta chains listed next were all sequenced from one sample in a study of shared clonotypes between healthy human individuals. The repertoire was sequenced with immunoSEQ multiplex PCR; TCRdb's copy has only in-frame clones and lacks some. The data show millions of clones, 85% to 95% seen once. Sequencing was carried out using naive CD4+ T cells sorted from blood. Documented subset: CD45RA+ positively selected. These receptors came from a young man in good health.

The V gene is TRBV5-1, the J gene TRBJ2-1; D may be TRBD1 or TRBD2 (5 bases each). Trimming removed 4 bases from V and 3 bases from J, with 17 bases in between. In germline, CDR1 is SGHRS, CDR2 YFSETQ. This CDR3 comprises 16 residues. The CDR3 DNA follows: TGCGCCAGCAGCCCCGGCCAGGGAGAATTCTACAATGAGCAGTTCTTC. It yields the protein CASSPGQGEFYNEQFF. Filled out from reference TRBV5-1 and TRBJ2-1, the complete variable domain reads KAGVTQTPRYLIKTRGQQVTLSCSPISGHRSVSWYQQTPGQGLQFLFEYFSETQRNKGNFPGRFSGRQFSNSRSEMNVSTLELGDSALYLCASSPGQGEFYNEQFFGPGTRLTVL.

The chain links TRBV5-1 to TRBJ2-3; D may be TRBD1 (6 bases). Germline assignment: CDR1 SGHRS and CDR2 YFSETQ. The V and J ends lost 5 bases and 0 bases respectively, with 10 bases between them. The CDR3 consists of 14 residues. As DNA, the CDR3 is TGCGCCAGCAGGGGGGCTCCTAGCACAGATACGCAGTATTTT. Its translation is CASRGAPSTDTQYF.

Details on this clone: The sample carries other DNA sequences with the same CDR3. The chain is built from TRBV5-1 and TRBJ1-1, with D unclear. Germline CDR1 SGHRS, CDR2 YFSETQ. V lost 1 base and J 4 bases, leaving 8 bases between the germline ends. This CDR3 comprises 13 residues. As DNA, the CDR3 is TGCGCCAGCAGCTTGACCCCCGGCACTGAAGCTTTCTTT. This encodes CASSLTPGTEAFF. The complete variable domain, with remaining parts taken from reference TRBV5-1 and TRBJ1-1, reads KAGVTQTPRYLIKTRGQQVTLSCSPISGHRSVSWYQQTPGQGLQFLFEYFSETQRNKGNFPGRFSGRQFSNSRSEMNVSTLELGDSALYLCASSLTPGTEAFFGQGTRLTVV.

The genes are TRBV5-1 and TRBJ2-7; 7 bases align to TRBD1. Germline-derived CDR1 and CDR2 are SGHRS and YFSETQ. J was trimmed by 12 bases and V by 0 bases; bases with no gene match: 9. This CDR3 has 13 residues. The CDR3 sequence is CASSLGPGTASYF. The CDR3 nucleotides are TGCGCCAGCAGCTTGGGGCCTGGGACAGCTTCGTACTTC.

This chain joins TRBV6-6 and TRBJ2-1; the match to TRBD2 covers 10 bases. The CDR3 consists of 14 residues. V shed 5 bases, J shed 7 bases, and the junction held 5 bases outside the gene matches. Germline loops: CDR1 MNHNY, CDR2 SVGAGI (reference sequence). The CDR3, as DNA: TGTGCCAGCAGTGCAGCGGGAGGGCCGAATGAGCAGTTCTTC. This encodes CASSAAGGPNEQFF.

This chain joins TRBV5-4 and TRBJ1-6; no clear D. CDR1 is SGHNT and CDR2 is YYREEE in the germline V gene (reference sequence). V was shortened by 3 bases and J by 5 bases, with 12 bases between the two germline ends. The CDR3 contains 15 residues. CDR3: CASSSWTVNNSPLHF. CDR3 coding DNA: TGTGCCAGCAGCTCGTGGACTGTAAATAATTCACCCCTCCACTTT.

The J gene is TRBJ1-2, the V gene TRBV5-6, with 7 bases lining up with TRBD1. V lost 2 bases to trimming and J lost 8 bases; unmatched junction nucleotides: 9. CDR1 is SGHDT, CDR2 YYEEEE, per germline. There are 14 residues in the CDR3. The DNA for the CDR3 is TGTGCCAGCAGCTTCGCAGACAGGGTAGGCGGCTACACCTTC. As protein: CASSFADRVGGYTF. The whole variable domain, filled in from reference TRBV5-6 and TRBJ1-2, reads DAGVTQSPTHLIKTRGQQVTLRCSPKSGHDTVSWYQQALGQGPQFIFQYYEEEERQRGNFPDRFSGHQFPNYSSELNVNALLLGDSALYLCASSFADRVGGYTFGSGTRLTVV.

The CDR3 sequence: CASSDSQGVSRTQYF. In DNA, the CDR3 is TGTGCCAGCAGTGACAGTCAGGGGGTCTCTAGAACGCAGTATTTT. V usage is TRBV2 and J usage is TRBJ2-3; TRBD1 matches 7 bases. The V segment lost 3 bases and the J segment 9 bases; nucleotides outside the gene matches: 12. Germline lookup yields CDR1 SNHLY and CDR2 FYNNEI. This CDR3 is built from 15 residues.

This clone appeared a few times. In DNA, the CDR3 is TGTGCCAGCTCACCCGGCATGGTCTACGAGCAGTACTTC. Residues: CASSPGMVYEQYF. V is TRBV18 and J is TRBJ2-7; D remains unclear. Germline V gives CDR1 KGHSH, CDR2 LQKENI. V was trimmed by 3 bases and J by 3 bases, leaving 9 bases between them. This CDR3 has 13 amino acids.

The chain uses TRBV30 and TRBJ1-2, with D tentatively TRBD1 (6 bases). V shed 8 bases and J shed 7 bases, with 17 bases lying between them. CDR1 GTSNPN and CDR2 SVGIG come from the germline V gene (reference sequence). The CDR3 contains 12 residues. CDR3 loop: CAHQRQVTGYTF. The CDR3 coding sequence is TGTGCCCACCAACGACAGGTTACTGGCTACACCTTC.

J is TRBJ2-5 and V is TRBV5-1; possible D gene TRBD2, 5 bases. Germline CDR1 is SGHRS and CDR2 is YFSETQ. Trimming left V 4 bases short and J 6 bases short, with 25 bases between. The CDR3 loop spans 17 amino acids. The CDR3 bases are TGCGCCAGCAGCCCGGACTCTTTACATGATCCGTTGAAGACCCAGTACTTC. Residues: CASSPDSLHDPLKTQYF.

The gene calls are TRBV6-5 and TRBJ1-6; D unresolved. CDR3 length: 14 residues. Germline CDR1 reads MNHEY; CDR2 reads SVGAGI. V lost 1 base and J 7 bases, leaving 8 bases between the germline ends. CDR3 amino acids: CASSYFAVNSPLHF. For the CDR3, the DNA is TGTGCCAGCAGTTACTTCGCCGTGAATTCACCCCTCCACTTT.

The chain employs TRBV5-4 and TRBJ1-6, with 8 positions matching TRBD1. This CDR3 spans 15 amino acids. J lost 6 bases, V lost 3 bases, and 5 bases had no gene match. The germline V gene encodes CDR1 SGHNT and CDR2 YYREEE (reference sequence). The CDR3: CASSSGQGPNSPLHF. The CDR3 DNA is TGTGCCAGCAGCTCCGGACAGGGACCTAATTCACCCCTCCACTTT. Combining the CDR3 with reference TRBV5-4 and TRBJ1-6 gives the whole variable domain ETGVTQSPTHLIKTRGQQVTLRCSSQSGHNTVSWYQQALGQGPQFIFQYYREEENGRGNFPPRFSGLQFPNYSSELNVNALELDDSALYLCASSSGQGPNSPLHFGNGTRLTVT.

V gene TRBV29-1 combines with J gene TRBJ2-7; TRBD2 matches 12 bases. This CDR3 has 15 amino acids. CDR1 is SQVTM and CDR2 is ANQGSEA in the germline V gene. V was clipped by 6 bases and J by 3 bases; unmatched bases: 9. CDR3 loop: CSVGETSGGFYEQYF. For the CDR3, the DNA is TGCAGCGTCGGAGAGACTAGCGGGGGTTTCTACGAGCAGTACTTC.

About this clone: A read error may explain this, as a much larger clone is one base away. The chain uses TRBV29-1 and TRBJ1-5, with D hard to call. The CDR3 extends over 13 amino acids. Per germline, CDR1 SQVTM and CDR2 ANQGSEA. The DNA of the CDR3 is TGCAGCGTTATCCTTGATAGCAATCGGCCCCAGCATTTT. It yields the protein CSVILDSNRPQHF.

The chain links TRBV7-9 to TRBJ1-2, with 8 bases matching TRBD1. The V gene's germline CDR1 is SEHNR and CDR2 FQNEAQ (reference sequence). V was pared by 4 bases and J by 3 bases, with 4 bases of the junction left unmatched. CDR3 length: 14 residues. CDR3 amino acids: CASSSAGGDYGYTF. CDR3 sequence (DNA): TGTGCCAGCAGCTCCGCAGGGGGCGACTATGGCTACACCTTC.

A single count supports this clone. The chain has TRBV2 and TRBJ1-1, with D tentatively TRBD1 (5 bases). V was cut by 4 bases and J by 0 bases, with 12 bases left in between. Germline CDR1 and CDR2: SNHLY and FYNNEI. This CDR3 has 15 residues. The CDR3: CASSAEGRLNTEAFF. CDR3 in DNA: TGTGCCAGCAGTGCGGAGGGGCGGTTGAACACTGAAGCTTTCTTT.

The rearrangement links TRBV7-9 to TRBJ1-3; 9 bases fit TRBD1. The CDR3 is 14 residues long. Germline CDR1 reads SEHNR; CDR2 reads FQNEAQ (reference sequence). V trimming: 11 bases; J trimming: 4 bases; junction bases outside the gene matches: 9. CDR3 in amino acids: CAGHTGGSGNTIYF. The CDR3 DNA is TGTGCCGGCCATACAGGGGGCTCGGGAAACACCATATATTTT. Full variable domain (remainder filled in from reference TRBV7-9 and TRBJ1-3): DTGVSQNPRHKITKRGQNVTFRCDPISEHNRLYWYRQTLGQGPEFLTYFQNEAQLEKSRLLSDRFSAERPKGSFSTLEIQRTEQGDSAMYLCAGHTGGSGNTIYFGEGSWLTVV.

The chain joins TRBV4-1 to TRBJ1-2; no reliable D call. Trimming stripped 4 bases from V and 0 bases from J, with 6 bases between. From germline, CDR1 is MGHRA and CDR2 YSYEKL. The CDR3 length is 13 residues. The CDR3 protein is CASSPRSNYGYTF. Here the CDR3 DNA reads TGCGCCAGCAGCCCACGGTCTAACTATGGCTACACCTTC.

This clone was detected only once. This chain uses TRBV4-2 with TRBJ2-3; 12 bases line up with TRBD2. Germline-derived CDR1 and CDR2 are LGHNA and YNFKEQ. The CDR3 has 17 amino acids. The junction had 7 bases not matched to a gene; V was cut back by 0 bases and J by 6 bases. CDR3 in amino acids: CASSQDRLAGGQDTQYF. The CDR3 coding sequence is TGTGCCAGCAGCCAAGATCGTCTAGCGGGGGGGCAGGATACGCAGTATTTT.

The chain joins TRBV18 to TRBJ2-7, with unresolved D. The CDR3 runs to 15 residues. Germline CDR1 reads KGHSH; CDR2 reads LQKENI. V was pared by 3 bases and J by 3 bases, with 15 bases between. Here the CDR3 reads CASSPALVTFYEQYF. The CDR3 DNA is TGTGCCAGCTCACCGGCGCTAGTGACTTTCTACGAGCAGTACTTC.

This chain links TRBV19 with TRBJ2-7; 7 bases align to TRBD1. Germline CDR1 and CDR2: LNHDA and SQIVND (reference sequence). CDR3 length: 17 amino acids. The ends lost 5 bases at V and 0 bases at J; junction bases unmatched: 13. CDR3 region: CASSSLRGQAISYEQYF. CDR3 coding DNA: TGTGCCAGTAGTTCTCTGAGGGGGCAGGCGATCTCCTACGAGCAGTACTTC.

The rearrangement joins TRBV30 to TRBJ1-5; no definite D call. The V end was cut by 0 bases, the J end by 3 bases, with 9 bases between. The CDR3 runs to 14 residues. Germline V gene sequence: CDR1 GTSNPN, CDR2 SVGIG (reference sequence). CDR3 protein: CAWSVGRVNQPQHF. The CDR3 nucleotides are TGTGCCTGGAGTGTGGGGAGGGTCAATCAGCCCCAGCATTTT.

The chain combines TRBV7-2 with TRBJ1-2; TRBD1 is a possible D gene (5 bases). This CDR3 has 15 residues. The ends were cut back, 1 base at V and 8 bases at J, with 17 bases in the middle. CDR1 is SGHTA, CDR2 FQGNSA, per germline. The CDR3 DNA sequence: TGTGCCAGCAGCTTAGAATCCGCAGGGAATTACGGCTACACCTTC. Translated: CASSLESAGNYGYTF.

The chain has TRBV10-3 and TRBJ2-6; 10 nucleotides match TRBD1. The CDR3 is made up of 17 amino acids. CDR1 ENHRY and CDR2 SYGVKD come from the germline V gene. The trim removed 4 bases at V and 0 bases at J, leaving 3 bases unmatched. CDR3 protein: CAISVGTGDSGANVLTF. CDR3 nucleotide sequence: TGTGCCATCAGTGTGGGGACAGGGGACTCTGGGGCCAACGTCCTGACTTTC.

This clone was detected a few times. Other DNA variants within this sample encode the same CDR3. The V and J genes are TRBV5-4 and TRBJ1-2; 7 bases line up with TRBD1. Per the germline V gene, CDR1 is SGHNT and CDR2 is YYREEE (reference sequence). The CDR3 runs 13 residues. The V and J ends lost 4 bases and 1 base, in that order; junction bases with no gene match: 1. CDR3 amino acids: CASSRDSNYGYTF. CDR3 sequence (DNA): TGTGCCAGCAGCCGGGACAGTAACTATGGCTACACCTTC.

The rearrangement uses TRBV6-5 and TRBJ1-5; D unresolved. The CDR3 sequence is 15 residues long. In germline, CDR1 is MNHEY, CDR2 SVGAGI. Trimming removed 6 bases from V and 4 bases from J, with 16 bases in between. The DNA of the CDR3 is TGTGCCAGCAGCCGTCACTCAAGTCGTAATCAGCCCCAGCATTTT. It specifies CASSRHSSRNQPQHF.

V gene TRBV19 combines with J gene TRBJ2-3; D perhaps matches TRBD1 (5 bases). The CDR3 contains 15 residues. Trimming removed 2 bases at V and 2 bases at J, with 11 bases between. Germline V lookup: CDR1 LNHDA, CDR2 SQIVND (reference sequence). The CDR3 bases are TGTGCCAGTAGTATAATAGGACACGACACAGATACGCAGTATTTT. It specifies CASSIIGHDTDTQYF. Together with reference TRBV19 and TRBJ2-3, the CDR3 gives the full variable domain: DGGITQSPKYLFRKEGQNVTLSCEQNLNHDAMYWYRQDPGQGLRLIYYSQIVNDFQKGDIAEGYSVSREKKESFPLTVTSAQKNPTAFYLCASSIIGHDTDTQYFGPGTRLTVL.

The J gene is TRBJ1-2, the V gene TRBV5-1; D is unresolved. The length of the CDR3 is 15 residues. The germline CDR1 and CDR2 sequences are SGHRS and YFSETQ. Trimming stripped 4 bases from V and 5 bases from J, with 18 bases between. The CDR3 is CASSPTPTLWYGYTF. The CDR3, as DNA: TGCGCCAGCAGCCCCACACCAACACTCTGGTATGGCTACACCTTC.